This section outlines one TCR beta chain sequence together with its context. The antigen is unknown. Germline V gene sequence: CDR1 SGHNT, CDR2 YYREEE (reference sequence). The CDR3 spans 15 residues. Trimming at V came to 4 bases and at J to 5 bases, leaving 6 bases not matched to a gene. This record belongs to a study of graft-versus-host responses after intestinal transplantation. Study-level findings and limits: Allografts carried high graft-versus-host to host-versus-graft clonal ratios in patients having graft-donor T cell macrochimerism.

Sequencing was performed with immunoSEQ multiplex PCR; in TCRdb, only in-frame clones are kept and a portion is missing. This sample has 96,000 or so clones, with 92% found just once. The rearrangement links TRBV5-4 to TRBJ1-6; 7 nucleotides align to TRBD1. This sample comprised unstimulated CD4+ T cells sorted from spleen or lymph node cells, obtained before intestinal transplant. This receptor was identified in a human donor who received an intestinal transplant. CDR3 region: CASSRVGTDNSPLHF. DNA of the CDR3: TGTGCCAGCAGCCGGGTGGGGACAGATAATTCACCCCTCCACTTT. The full variable domain, completed using reference TRBV5-4 and TRBJ1-6, is ETGVTQSPTHLIKTRGQQVTLRCSSQSGHNTVSWYQQALGQGPQFIFQYYREEENGRGNFPPRFSGLQFPNYSSELNVNALELDDSALYLCASSRVGTDNSPLHFGNGTRLTVT.